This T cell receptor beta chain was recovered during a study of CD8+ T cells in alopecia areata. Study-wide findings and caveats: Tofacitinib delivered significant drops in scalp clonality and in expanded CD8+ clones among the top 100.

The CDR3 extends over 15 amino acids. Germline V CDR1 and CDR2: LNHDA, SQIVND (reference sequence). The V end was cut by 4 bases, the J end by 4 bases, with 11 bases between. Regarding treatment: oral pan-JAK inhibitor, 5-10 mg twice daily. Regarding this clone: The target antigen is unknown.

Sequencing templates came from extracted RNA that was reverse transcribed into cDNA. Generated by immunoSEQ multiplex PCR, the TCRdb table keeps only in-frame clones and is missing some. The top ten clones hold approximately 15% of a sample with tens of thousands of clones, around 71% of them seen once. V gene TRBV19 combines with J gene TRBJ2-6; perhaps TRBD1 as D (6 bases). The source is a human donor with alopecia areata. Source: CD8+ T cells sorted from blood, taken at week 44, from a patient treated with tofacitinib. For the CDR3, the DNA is TGTGCCAGTAGTACAGGGGCTGGAGGGGCCAACGTCCTGACTTTC. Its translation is CASSTGAGGANVLTF.